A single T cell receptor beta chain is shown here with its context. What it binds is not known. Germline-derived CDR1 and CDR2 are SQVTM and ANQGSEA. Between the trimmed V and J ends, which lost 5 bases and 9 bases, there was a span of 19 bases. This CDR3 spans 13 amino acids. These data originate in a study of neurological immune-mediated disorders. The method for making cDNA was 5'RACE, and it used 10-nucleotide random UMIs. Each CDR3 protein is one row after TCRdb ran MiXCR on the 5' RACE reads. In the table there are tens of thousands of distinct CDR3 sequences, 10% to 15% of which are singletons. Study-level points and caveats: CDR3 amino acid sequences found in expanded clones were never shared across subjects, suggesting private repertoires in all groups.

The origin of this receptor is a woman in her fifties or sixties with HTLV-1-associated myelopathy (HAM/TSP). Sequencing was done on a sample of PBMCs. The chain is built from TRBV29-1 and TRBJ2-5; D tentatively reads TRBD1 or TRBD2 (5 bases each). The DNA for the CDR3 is TGCAGCGTTCGTTTGGGCAGGGAGTTGCCCCAGTACTTC. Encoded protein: CSVRLGRELPQYF.